Below, one TCR beta chain is given with its context. This sample was included in a study of T cell changes during pregnancy in multiple sclerosis. The CDR3 spans 15 residues. Germline trimming cut 6 bases from V and 6 bases from J; bases unmatched to any gene: 5. The germline CDR1 and CDR2 sequences are LGHNT and FRNRAP. Clones were read by immunoSEQ multiplex PCR, and TCRdb kept only the in-frame ones, dropping some. The sample contains nearly 25,000 clones, more than 70% of which appear only once. The source is a female donor in good health, enrolled as a control in a pregnancy study. This chain uses TRBV12-5 with TRBJ2-1, with 13 bases lining up with TRBD2. This specimen was CD4+ T cells from peripheral blood mononuclear cells, taken in the first trimester of pregnancy. The CDR3 protein is CASGMGTSGANEQFF. The CDR3 DNA reads TGTGCTAGTGGGATGGGGACTAGCGGGGCCAATGAGCAGTTCTTC.